Listed below are T cell receptor beta chains from one sample, sequenced in a study of T cell responses to AZD1222 COVID-19 vaccine. Using immunoSEQ multiplex PCR, the repertoire was profiled, and TCRdb retains in-frame clones only, with some absent. Found here are 150,000 to 200,000 clones, about 86% of them singletons; the top ten hold about 9.9%. The material sequenced was peripheral blood, taken 28 days after the second AZD1222 dose. Receptors were obtained from an adult who received the AZD1222 COVID-19 vaccine. CDR3s include the opening cysteine and the closing phenylalanine or tryptophan. The order of the fields is J gene, D gene, clone size, V gene, CDR3 DNA, CDR3 protein. A D gene is named only where the DNA matches it firmly. Clone sizes are given selectively: once, few, many, or a class where the clone is expanded.

TRBJ1-5,TRBD1,-,TRBV28,TGTGCCAGCAGTCCGCGAGGGGGCGTCAATCAGCCCCAGCATTTT,CASSPRGGVNQPQHF
TRBJ2-6,-,-,TRBV7-6,TGTGCCAGCAGCTTAGCGGGGCGCTCTGGGGCCAACGTCCTGACTTTC,CASSLAGRSGANVLTF
TRBJ2-7,-,-,TRBV7-3,TGTGCCAGCAGCTTAAAGAGGTACGAGCAGTACTTC,CASSLKRYEQYF
TRBJ2-7,TRBD2,-,TRBV30,TGTGCCTGGGTTGGGGGGGTTAACGAGCAGTACTTC,CAWVGGVNEQYF
TRBJ2-7,-,few,TRBV7-2,TGTGCCAGCAGCTTGACCCGGGAGCAGTACTTC,CASSLTREQYF
TRBJ2-2,-,-,TRBV6-4,TGTGCCAGCAGTGCGGAAGACAATTACTTTGCGGAGCTGTTTTTT,CASSAEDNYFAELFF
TRBJ1-5,-,once,TRBV3-1/TRBV3-2,TGTGCCAGCAGCCAAGATGTTGCGAATCAGCCCCAGCATTTT,CASSQDVANQPQHF
TRBJ1-3,-,-,TRBV19,TGTGCCAGTAGTACACAGGCGTTCTCTGGAAACACCATATATTTT,CASSTQAFSGNTIYF
TRBJ1-1,-,-,TRBV11-2,TGTGCCAGCAGCCCCAGCCAGCACACTGAAGCTTTCTTT,CASSPSQHTEAFF
TRBJ1-3,-,-,TRBV27,TGTGCCAGCAGTATGCAGGGTGGCTCTGGAAACACCATATATTTT,CASSMQGGSGNTIYF
TRBJ2-1,-,-,TRBV6-5,TGTGCCAGCGGCGAATACAATGAGCAGTTCTTC,CASGEYNEQFF
TRBJ2-3,-,-,TRBV6-5,TGTGCCAGCAGTTACGAGGGCGTCACAGATACGCAGTATTTT,CASSYEGVTDTQYF
TRBJ2-3,-,-,TRBV5-1,TGCGCCAGCAGCCGACTCGATGGGGCAGATACGCAGTATTTT,CASSRLDGADTQYF
TRBJ1-2,-,-,TRBV4-3,TGCGCCAGCAGCCAAGATTTTCTGGGTTCTGGCTACACCTTC,CASSQDFLGSGYTF
TRBJ1-2,-,-,TRBV28,TGTGCCAGCAAGGACACATCCTATGGCTACACCTTC,CASKDTSYGYTF
TRBJ2-5,TRBD2,-,TRBV7-2,TGTGCCAGCACCAGGGTACTAGCGGGTGGGGCCCAGTACTTC,CASTRVLAGGAQYF
TRBJ2-7,-,-,TRBV12-3/TRBV12-4,TGTGCCAGCGCGGACTGGGGCCACGAGCAGTACTTC,CASADWGHEQYF
TRBJ2-5,-,-,TRBV30,TGTGCCTGGACCTGGAATAGGGGGTCTGAGACCCAGTACTTC,CAWTWNRGSETQYF
TRBJ2-5,-,once,TRBV5-1,TGCGCCAGCAGCTTGGATACTACCGAGCGCGAGACCCAGTACTTC,CASSLDTTERETQYF
TRBJ2-1,-,-,TRBV19,TGTGCCAGTAGTATCTACAGGAGAACCGCTAGGAATGAGCAGTTCTTC,CASSIYRRTARNEQFF
TRBJ2-1,TRBD2,-,TRBV6-2/TRBV6-3,TGTGCCAGCAGTCCATTAGCGGGGTTGGGCAATGAGCAGTTCTTC,CASSPLAGLGNEQFF
TRBJ1-5,-,-,TRBV2,TGTGCCAGCAGTCCACTACAGGGAGGGCGTCAGCCCCAGCATTTT,CASSPLQGGRQPQHF
TRBJ1-5,-,few,TRBV2,TGTGCCAGCAGTGGACAGATCAATCAGCCCCAGCATTTT,CASSGQINQPQHF
TRBJ1-1,-,-,TRBV6-8,TGTGCCAGCATTTCAGGGGAAGGAGCTTTCTTT,CASISGEGAFF
TRBJ2-4,-,-,TRBV3-1/TRBV3-2,TGTGCCAGCAGCCAAGATCTTGGGGGGCCCTCGTCATTAGCCAAAAACATTCAGTACTTC,CASSQDLGGPSSLAKNIQYF
TRBJ1-2,-,-,TRBV7-6,TGTGCCAGCAGCCCGGGACCGGACACCGACTATGGCTACACCTTC,CASSPGPDTDYGYTF
TRBJ2-1,-,few,TRBV11-3,TGTGCCAGCAGCTTAGGGGCAGGGATGGTCGATGAGCAGTTCTTC,CASSLGAGMVDEQFF
TRBJ2-3,TRBD2,-,TRBV5-1,TGCGCCAGCAGCTTAAGCGGGGGTCCCACAGATACGCAGTATTTT,CASSLSGGPTDTQYF
TRBJ2-7,TRBD2,-,TRBV9,TGTGCCAGCAGCGGAAGCGGGGGAAGCTCCTACGAGCAGTACTTC,CASSGSGGSSYEQYF
TRBJ2-1,-,-,TRBV19,TGTGCCAGTAGTATTATACAGGGATCATACAATGAGCAGTTCTTC,CASSIIQGSYNEQFF
TRBJ1-3,-,-,TRBV7-2,TGTGCCAGCAGCTTAGACGCGGGGGCGAGAGGAAACACCATATATTTT,CASSLDAGARGNTIYF
TRBJ2-5,-,-,TRBV6-1,TGTGCCAGCAGTGAAGGGTATCAAGAGACCCAGTACTTC,CASSEGYQETQYF
TRBJ1-1,-,-,TRBV6-1,TGTGCCAGCAGTGATGGCGCGGGGGCTGAAGCTTTCTTT,CASSDGAGAEAFF
TRBJ1-1,TRBD1,-,TRBV5-1,TGCGCCAGCAGCTGGGGACAGGGTGGCACTGAAGCTTTCTTT,CASSWGQGGTEAFF
TRBJ2-3,-,few,TRBV3-1/TRBV3-2,TGTGCCAGCAGCCAAGATCGTACAGATACGCAGTATTTT,CASSQDRTDTQYF
TRBJ2-5,TRBD1,-,TRBV7-6,TGTGCCAGCAGTCTAGCCACAGGGGGAGAGACCCAGTACTTC,CASSLATGGETQYF
TRBJ2-7,-,once,TRBV2,TGTGCCAGCAGTGGTCTTAGCGGATCCTACGAGCAGTACTTC,CASSGLSGSYEQYF